Listed below are T cell receptor beta chains from one sample, sequenced in a study of T cell responses to AZD1222 COVID-19 vaccine. Generated by immunoSEQ multiplex PCR, the TCRdb table keeps only in-frame clones and is missing some. Among about 170,000 clones listed, more than 80% were seen once. This specimen was peripheral blood, taken on day 0 of AZD1222 vaccination. Receptor source: an adult in good health. CDR3s include the opening cysteine and the closing phenylalanine or tryptophan. Each record gives: CDR3 protein, CDR3 DNA, J gene, V gene, clone size, D gene. D genes are given only for firm matches. Clone size is shown for a subset of rows, as once, few, many or a class of expanded clone.

CASSIILAGRYEQYF TGTGCCAGTAGTATCATCCTAGCGGGACGATACGAGCAGTACTTC TRBJ2-7 TRBV19 . TRBD2
CASSIGETNYGYTF TGCGCCAGCAGCATAGGGGAAACTAACTATGGCTACACCTTC TRBJ1-2 TRBV5-1 . .
CASSLRGSNYGYTF TGTGCCAGCAGTTTGAGGGGTTCTAACTATGGCTACACCTTC TRBJ1-2 TRBV27 . .
CASSLFSGTSGAGGKETQYF TGTGCTAGCAGCTTATTTTCCGGGACTAGCGGGGCCGGGGGAAAAGAGACCCAGTACTTC TRBJ2-5 TRBV7-7 . TRBD2
CASSVPGMNTEAFF TGTGCCAGTAGCGTGCCAGGTATGAACACTGAAGCTTTCTTT TRBJ1-1 TRBV19 . .
CSVFRDTGELFF TGCAGCGTTTTCAGGGACACCGGGGAGCTGTTTTTT TRBJ2-2 TRBV29-1 . .
CASSQEGLSTNEKLFF TGTGCCAGCAGCCAAGAAGGGTTGTCAACTAATGAAAAACTGTTTTTT TRBJ1-4 TRBV4-2 once .
CASSFIIAGGDGELFF TGTGCCAGCAGCTTCATAATAGCGGGGGGCGACGGGGAGCTGTTTTTT TRBJ2-2 TRBV7-8 . TRBD2
CASREGNPGELFF TGTGCCAGCAGGGAGGGTAACCCCGGGGAGCTGTTTTTT TRBJ2-2 TRBV13 . .
CASSPATEAFF TGTGCCAGCTCACCGGCGACAGAAGCTTTCTTT TRBJ1-1 TRBV18 . .
CASSFGGGAMNTGELFF TGTGCCAGCAGCTTTGGGGGTGGAGCAATGAACACCGGGGAGCTGTTTTTT TRBJ2-2 TRBV5-5 . .
CASSPMRGDYGYTF TGTGCCAGCAGCCCCATGCGGGGGGACTATGGCTACACCTTC TRBJ1-2 TRBV6-6 . .
CASSSRGQDNEKLFF TGTGCCAGCAGTAGCCGGGGACAGGATAATGAAAAACTGTTTTTT TRBJ1-4 TRBV6-5 . TRBD1
CASPGPLNTGELFF TGTGCCAGCCCCGGACCCCTGAACACCGGGGAGCTGTTTTTT TRBJ2-2 TRBV18 . .
CASSEESGNTIYF TGTGCCAGCAGTGAGGAGTCTGGAAACACCATATATTTT TRBJ1-3 TRBV6-1 . .
CASSYSEGPPYEQYF TGTGCCAGCAGTTACTCCGAGGGTCCTCCCTACGAGCAGTACTTC TRBJ2-7 TRBV6-5 . .
CASSFERVYGYTF TGTGCCAGCAGTTTCGAACGGGTCTATGGCTACACCTTC TRBJ1-2 TRBV28 . .